This TCR beta chain was observed in a study of blood T cell repertoires in COVID-19. For the study at large: The United States, Italy and Spain were the sources of the acute and convalescent COVID-19 samples. The analysed material was cDNA or gDNA that came from T cells, B-cell-depleted T cells, or PBMCs.

Under the authors' procedure: Amplified reference gene primers provided the basis for estimating nucleated cell counts. Sequenced by immunoSEQ multiplex PCR; TCRdb stores in-frame clones only, minus some. The V and J calls and the clone size are those of that table, but D and trimming were determined from the DNA. The table shows 90,000 to 120,000 clones, with 89% occurring only once. The CDR3 totals 14 residues. The V gene lost 5 bases and the J gene lost 0 bases, with 11 bases spanning the gap. CDR1 and CDR2 (germline): LNHDA, SQIVND (reference sequence). The sequence was obtained from a man aged 40-49 years with active or convalescent COVID-19. The gene calls are TRBV19 and TRBJ2-7; tentative D call: TRBD2 (5 bases). Sequenced: peripheral blood. In DNA, the CDR3 is TGTGCCAGTAGTGTGGTCGGGGTCTCCTACGAGCAGTACTTC. This codes for CASSVVGVSYEQYF.